This T cell receptor (beta chain) stems from a study of vaccination and CD4 T cells after COVID-19. The Oncomine TCR Beta short-read assay was applied to DNA of cultured CD4+ T cells. TCRdb ran MiXCR on the PCR reads and lists one entry per CDR3 protein. The sample has roughly 18,000 distinct CDR3 sequences; about 39% are singletons. For this clonotype: As yet, its antigen is unknown.

This sample's treatment: roughly 11-day PBMC culture with coronavirus spike peptide pools or control peptides (ViraFEST assay). V lost 7 bases and J 9 bases, leaving 16 bases between the germline ends. CDR1 and CDR2 from the germline V gene are MDHEN and SYDVKM. The CDR3 runs 12 residues. This TCR came from a human donor who had recovered from COVID-19. Sample: CD4+ T cells from blood, cultured in vitro, taken after SARS-CoV-2 vaccination. V gene TRBV28 combines with J gene TRBJ2-7; D unresolved. CDR3 sequence reads: CASTSSDPGQYF. The CDR3 DNA follows: TGTGCCAGCACCTCCTCCGACCCGGGGCAGTACTTC.